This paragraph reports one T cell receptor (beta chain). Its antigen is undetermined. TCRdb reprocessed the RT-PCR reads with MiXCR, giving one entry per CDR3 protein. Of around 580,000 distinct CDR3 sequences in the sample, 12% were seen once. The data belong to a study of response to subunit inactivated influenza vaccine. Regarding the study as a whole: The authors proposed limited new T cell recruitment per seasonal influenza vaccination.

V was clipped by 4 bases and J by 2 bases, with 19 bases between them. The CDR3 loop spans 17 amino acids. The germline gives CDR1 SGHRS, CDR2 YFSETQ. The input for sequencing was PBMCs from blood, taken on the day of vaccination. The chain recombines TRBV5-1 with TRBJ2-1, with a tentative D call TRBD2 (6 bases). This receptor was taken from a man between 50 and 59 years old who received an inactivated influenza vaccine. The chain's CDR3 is CASSPDGGTEPYNEQFF. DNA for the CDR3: TGCGCCAGCAGCCCGGACGGCGGGACTGAACCCTACAATGAGCAGTTCTTC.